The sequence of this T cell receptor beta chain was determined in a study of CD8 T cells in Susac syndrome. With random hexamers, about 0.45 to 1 ug RNA was reverse transcribed. TCR beta CDR3 was amplified by immunoSEQ multiplex PCR. This amplification extended across 54 Vbeta and 13 Jbeta segments. TCRdb re-called the immunoSEQ multiplex PCR reads with MiXCR, one entry per CDR3 protein. The data contain 150,000 to 200,000 distinct CDR3 sequences, approximately 94% of them singletons. TCR beta sequences were obtained from blood CD8+ and CD4+ T cells. Through negative isolation, CD4+ and CD8+ T cells were obtained, while TEMRA cells were enriched using FACS. The CDR3 consists of 13 residues. CDR1 is SGHNT and CDR2 is YYREEE in the germline V gene (reference sequence). The V end lost 4 bases, the J end lost 5 bases, and 10 bases lay between the germline ends.

Specimen: CD4+ T cells from PBMCs. This rearrangement joins TRBV5-4 to TRBJ2-1; D not resolved. The TCR sequence derives from a human donor in good health. The CDR3 spells CASSPPRNNEQFF. DNA of the CDR3: TGTGCCAGCAGCCCCCCGAGAAACAATGAGCAGTTCTTC.